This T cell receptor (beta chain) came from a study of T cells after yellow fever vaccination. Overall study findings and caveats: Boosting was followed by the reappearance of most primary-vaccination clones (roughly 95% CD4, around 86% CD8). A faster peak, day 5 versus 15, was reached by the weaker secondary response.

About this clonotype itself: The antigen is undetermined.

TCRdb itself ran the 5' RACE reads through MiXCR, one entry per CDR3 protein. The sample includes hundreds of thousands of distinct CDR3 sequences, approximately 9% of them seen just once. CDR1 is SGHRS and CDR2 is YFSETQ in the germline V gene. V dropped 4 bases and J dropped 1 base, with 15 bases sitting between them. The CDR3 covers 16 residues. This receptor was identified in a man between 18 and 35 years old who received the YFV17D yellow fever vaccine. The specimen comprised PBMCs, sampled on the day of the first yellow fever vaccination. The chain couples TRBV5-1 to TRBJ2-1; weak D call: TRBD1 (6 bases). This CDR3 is CASSAGVTGSYNEQFF. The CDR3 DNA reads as TGCGCCAGCAGCGCAGGGGTTACCGGTTCCTACAATGAGCAGTTCTTC.